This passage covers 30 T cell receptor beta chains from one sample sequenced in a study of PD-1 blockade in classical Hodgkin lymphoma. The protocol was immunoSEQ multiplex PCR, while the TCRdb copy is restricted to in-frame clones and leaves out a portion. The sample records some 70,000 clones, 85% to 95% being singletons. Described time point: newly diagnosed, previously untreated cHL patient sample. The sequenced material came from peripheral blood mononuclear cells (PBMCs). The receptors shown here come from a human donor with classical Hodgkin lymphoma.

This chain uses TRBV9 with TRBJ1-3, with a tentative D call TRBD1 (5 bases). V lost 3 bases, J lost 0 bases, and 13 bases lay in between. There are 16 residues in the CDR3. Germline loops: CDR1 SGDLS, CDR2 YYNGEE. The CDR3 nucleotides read TGTGCCAGCAGCGCCGTGGGGGGTAGCTCTGGAAACACCATATATTTT. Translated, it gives CASSAVGGSSGNTIYF.

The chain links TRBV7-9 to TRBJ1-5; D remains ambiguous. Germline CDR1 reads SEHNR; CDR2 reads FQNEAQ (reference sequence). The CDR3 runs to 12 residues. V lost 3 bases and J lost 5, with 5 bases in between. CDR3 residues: CASSFGDQPQHF. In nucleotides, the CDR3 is TGTGCCAGCAGCTTCGGCGATCAGCCCCAGCATTTT.

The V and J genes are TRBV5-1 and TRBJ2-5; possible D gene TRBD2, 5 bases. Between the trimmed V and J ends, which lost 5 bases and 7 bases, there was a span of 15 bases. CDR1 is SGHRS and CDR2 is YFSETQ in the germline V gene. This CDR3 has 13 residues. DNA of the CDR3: TGCGCCAGCAGAAGGTGGTCCGAGGGGACCCAGTACTTC. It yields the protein CASRRWSEGTQYF.

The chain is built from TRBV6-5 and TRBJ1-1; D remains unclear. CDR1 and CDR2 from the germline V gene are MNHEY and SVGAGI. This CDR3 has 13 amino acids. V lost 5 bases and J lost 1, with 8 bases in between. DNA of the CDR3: TGTGCCAGCAGTCGGACGGGGAACACTGAAGCTTTCTTT. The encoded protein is CASSRTGNTEAFF.

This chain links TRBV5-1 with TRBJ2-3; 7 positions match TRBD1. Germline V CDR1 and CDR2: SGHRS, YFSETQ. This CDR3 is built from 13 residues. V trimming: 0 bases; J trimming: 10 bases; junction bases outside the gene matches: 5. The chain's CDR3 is CASSLENRGAQYF. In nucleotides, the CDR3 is TGCGCCAGCAGCTTGGAAAACAGGGGTGCGCAGTATTTT.

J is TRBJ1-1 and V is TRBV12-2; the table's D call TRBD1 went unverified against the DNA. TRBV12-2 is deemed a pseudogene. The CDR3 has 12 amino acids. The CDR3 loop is CASRGSRRGAFF. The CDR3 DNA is TGTGCAAGTCGCGGATCGCGCAGGGGGGCTTTCTTT.

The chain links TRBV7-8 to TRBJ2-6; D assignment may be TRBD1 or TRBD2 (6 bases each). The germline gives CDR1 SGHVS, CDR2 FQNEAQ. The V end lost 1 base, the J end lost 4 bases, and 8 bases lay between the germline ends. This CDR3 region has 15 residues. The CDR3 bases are TGTGCCAGCAGCTTAGGGGGGGCAGGGGCCAACGTCCTGACTTTC. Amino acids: CASSLGGAGANVLTF.

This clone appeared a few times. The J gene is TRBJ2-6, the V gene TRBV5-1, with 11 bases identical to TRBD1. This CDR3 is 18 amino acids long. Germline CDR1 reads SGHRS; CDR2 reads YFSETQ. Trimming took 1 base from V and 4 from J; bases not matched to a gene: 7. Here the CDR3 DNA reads TGCGCCAGCAGCTTGTCAGGACAGGGGGCATTGGGGGCCAACGTCCTGACTTTC. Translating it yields CASSLSGQGALGANVLTF. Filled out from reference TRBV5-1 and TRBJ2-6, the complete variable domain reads KAGVTQTPRYLIKTRGQQVTLSCSPISGHRSVSWYQQTPGQGLQFLFEYFSETQRNKGNFPGRFSGRQFSNSRSEMNVSTLELGDSALYLCASSLSGQGALGANVLTFGAGSRLTVL.

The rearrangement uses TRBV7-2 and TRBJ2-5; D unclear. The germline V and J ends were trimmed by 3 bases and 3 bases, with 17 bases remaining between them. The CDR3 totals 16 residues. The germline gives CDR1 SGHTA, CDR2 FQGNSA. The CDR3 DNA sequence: TGTGCCAGCAGCTTGCACGGTTTGAACAATAAAGAGACCCAGTACTTC. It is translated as CASSLHGLNNKETQYF.

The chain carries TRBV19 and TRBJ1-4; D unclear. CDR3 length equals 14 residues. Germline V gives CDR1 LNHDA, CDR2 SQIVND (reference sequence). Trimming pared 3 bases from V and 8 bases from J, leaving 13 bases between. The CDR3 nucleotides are TGTGCCAGTAGTATCCGCTCGGGTAGGGAAAAACTGTTTTTT. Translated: CASSIRSGREKLFF.

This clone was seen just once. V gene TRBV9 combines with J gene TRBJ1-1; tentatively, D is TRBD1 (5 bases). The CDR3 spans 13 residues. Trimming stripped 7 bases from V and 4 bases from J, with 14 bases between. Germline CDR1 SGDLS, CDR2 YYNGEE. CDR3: CASARGGFTEAFF. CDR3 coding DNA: TGTGCCAGCGCCCGGGGGGGTTTCACTGAAGCTTTCTTT.

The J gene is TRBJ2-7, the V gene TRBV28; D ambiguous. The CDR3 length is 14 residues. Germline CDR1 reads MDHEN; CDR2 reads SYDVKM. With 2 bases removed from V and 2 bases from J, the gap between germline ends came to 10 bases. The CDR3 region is CASSLQGRPYEQYF. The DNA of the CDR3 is TGTGCCAGCAGTTTACAAGGACGCCCCTACGAGCAGTACTTC.

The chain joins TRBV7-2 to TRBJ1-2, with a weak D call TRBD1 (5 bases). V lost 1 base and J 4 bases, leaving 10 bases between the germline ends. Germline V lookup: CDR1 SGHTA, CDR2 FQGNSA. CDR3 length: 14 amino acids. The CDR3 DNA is TGTGCCAGCAGCTTAGGGCAGGGACTCTATGGCTACACCTTC. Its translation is CASSLGQGLYGYTF.

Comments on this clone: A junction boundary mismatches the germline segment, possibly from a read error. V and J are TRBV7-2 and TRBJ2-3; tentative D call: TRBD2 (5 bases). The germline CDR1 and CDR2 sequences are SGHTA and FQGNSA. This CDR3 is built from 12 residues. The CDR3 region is CASSPGEEAHLF. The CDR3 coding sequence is TGTGCCAGCAGCCCGGGTGAGGAGGCGCACTTATTT.

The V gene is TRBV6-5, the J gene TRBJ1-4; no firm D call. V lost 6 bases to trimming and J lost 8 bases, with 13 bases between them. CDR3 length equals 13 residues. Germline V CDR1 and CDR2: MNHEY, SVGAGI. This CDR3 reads CASSPGRVEKLFF. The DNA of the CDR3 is TGTGCCAGCAGCCCTGGAAGGGTAGAAAAACTGTTTTTT.

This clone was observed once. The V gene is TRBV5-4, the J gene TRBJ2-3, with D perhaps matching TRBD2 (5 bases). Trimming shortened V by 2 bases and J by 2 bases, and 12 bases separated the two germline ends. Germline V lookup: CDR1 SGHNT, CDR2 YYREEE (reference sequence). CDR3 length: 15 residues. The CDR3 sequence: CASSFGLVSTDTQYF. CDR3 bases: TGTGCCAGCAGCTTTGGACTGGTCTCCACAGATACGCAGTATTTT.

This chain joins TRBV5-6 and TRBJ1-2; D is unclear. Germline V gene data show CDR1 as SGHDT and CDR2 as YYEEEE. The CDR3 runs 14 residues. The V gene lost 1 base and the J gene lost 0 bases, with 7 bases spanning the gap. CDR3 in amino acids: CASSLKGTNYGYTF. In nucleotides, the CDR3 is TGTGCCAGCAGCTTGAAAGGCACTAACTATGGCTACACCTTC.

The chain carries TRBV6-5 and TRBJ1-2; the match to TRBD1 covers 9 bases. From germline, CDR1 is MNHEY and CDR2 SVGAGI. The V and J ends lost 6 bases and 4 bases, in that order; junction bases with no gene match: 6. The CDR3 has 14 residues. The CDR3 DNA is TGTGCCAGCAGATACCGGGACAGGGTCTATGGCTACACCTTC. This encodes CASRYRDRVYGYTF.

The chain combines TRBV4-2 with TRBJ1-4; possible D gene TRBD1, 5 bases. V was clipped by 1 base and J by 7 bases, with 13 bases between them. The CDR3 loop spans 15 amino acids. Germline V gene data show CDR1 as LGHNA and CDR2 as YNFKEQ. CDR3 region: CASSQGDSGGEKLFF. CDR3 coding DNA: TGTGCCAGCAGCCAAGGGGACTCGGGAGGTGAAAAACTGTTTTTT.

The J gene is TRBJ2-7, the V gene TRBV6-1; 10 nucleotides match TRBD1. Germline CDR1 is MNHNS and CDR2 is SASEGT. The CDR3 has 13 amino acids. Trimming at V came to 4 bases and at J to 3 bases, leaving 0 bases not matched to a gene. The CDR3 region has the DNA TGTGCCAGCAGTGGGGACAGGGGCTACGAGCAGTACTTC. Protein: CASSGDRGYEQYF.

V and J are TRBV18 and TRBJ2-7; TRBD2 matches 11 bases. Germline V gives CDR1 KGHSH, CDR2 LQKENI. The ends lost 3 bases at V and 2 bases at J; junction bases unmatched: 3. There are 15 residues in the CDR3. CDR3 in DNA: TGTGCCAGCTCACCTGTTAGCGGGAGGGCCTACGAGCAGTACTTC. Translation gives CASSPVSGRAYEQYF.

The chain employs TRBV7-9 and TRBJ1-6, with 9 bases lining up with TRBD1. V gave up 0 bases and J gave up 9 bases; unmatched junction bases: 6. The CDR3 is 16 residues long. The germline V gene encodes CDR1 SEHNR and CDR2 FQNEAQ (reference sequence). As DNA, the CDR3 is TGTGCCAGCAGCTTAGCGCGTGGGACAGGGTCTTCACCCCTCCACTTT. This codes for CASSLARGTGSSPLHF.

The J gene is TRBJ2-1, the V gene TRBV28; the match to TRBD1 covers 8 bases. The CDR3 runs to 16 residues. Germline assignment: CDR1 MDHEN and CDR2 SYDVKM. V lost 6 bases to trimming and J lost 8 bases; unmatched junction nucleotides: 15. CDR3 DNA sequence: TGTGCCAGCAGCCGAAAGACAGGGGTGGGGATCGATGAGCAGTTCTTC. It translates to CASSRKTGVGIDEQFF.

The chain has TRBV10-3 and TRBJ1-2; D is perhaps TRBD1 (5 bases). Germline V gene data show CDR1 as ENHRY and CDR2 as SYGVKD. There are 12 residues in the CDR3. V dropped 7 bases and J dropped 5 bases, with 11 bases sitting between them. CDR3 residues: CAITREGYGYTF. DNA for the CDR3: TGTGCCATCACCCGAGAGGGGTATGGCTACACCTTC.

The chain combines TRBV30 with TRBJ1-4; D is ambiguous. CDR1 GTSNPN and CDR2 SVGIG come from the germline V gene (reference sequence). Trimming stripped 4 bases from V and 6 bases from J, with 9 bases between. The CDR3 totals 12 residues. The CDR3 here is CAWTGEDEKLFF. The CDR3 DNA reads TGTGCCTGGACCGGGGAAGATGAAAAACTGTTTTTT.

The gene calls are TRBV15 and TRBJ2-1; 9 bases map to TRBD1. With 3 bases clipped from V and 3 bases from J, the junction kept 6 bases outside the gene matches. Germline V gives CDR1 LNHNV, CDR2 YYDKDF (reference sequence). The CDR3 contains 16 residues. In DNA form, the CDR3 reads TGTGCCACCAGCAGGGGACAGGGAACGTTCTACAATGAGCAGTTCTTC. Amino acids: CATSRGQGTFYNEQFF.

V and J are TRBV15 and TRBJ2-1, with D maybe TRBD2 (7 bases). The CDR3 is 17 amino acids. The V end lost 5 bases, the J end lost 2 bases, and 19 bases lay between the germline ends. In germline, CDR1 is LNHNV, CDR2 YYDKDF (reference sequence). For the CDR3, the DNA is TGTGCCACCAGCTCCCGCCGCCGGGGGGACACCTACAATGAGCAGTTCTTC. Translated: CATSSRRRGDTYNEQFF.

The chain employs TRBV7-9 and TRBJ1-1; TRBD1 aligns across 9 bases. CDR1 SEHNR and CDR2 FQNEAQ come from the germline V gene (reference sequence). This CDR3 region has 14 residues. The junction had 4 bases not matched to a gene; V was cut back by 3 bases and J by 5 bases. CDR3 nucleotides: TGTGCCAGCAGCTTGACGGACAGGGGAACTGAAGCTTTCTTT. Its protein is CASSLTDRGTEAFF.

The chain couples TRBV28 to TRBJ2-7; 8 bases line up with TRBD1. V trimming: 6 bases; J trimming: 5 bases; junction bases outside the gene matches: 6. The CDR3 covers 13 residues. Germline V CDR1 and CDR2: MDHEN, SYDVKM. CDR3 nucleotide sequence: TGTGCCAGCAGGAGGACAGGGAATAACGAGCAGTACTTC. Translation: CASRRTGNNEQYF.

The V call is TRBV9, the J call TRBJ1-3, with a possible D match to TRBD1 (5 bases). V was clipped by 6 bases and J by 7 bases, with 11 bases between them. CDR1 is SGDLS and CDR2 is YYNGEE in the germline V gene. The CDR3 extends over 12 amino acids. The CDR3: CASTDTANTIYF. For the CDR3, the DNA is TGTGCCAGCACGGACACCGCTAACACCATATATTTT.